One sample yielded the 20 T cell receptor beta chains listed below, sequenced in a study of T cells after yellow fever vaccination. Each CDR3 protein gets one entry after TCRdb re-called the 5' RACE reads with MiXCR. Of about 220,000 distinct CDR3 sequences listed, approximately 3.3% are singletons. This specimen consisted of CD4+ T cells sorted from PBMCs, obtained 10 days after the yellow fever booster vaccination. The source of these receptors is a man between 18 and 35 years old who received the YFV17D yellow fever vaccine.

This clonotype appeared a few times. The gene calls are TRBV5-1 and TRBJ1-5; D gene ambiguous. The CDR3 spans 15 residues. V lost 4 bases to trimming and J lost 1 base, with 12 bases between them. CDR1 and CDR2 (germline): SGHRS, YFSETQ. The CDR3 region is CASSSTGMSNQPQHF. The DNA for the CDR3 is TGCGCCAGCAGCAGTACGGGTATGAGCAATCAGCCCCAGCATTTT.

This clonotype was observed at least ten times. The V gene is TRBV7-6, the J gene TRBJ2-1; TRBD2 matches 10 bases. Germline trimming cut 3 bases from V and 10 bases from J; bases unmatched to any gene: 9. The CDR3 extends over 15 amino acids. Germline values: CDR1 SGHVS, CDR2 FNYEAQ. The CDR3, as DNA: TGTGCCAGCAGCTTCCCCCCGCAGCGGGGGGGGGAGCAGTTCTTC. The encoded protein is CASSFPPQRGGEQFF. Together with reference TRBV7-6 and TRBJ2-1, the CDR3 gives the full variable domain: GAGVSQSPRYKVTKRGQDVALRCDPISGHVSLYWYRQALGQGPEFLTYFNYEAQQDKSGLPNDRFSAERPEGSISTLTIQRTEQRDSAMYRCASSFPPQRGGEQFFGPGTRLTVL.

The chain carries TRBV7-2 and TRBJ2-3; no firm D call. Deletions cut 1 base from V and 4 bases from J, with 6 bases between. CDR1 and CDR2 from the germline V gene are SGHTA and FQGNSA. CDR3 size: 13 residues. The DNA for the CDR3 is TGTGCCAGCAGCTTAGACGGAGCAGATACGCAGTATTTT. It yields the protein CASSLDGADTQYF.

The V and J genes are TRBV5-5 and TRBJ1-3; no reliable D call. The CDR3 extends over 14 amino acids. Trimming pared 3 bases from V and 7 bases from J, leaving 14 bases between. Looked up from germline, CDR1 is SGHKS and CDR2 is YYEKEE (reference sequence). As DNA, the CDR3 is TGTGCCAGCAGCTCAACCACCTCATGGAACACCATATATTTT. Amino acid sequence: CASSSTTSWNTIYF.

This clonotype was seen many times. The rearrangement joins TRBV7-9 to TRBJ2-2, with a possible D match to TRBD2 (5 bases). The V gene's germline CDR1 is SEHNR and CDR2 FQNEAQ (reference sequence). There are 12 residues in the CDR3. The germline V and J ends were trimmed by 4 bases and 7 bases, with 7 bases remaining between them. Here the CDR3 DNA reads TGTGCCAGCAGCTCGGAGGTCGGGGAGCTGTTTTTT. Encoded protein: CASSSEVGELFF. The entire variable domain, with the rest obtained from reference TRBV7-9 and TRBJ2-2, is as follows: DTGVSQNPRHKITKRGQNVTFRCDPISEHNRLYWYRQTLGQGPEFLTYFQNEAQLEKSRLLSDRFSAERPKGSFSTLEIQRTEQGDSAMYLCASSSEVGELFFGEGSRLTVL.

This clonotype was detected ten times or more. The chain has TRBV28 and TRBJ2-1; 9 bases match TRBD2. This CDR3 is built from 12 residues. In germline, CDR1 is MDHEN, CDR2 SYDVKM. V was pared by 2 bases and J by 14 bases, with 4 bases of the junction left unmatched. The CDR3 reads CASSLAGGQEFF. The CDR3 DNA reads TGTGCCAGCAGTTTAGCGGGGGGGCAGGAGTTCTTC.

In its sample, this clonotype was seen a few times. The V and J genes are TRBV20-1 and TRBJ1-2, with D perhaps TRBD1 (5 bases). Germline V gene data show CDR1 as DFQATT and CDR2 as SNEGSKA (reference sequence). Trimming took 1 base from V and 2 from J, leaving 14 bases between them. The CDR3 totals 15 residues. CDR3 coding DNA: TGCAGTGCTAGAGGCGGGGCCGGGGAAAACTATGGCTACACCTTC. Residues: CSARGGAGENYGYTF.

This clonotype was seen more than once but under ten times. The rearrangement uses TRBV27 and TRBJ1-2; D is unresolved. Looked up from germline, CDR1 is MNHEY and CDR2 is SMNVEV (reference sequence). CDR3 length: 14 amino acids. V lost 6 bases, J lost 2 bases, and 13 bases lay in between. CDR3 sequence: CASRGSTENYGYTF. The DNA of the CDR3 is TGTGCCAGCAGGGGTTCCACGGAAAACTATGGCTACACCTTC.

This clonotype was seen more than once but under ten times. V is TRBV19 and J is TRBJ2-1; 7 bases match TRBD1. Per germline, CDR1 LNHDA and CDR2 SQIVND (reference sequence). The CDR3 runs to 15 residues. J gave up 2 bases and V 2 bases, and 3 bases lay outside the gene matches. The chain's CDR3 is CASSISTGAYNEQFF. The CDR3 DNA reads TGTGCCAGTAGTATAAGTACAGGGGCCTACAATGAGCAGTTCTTC.

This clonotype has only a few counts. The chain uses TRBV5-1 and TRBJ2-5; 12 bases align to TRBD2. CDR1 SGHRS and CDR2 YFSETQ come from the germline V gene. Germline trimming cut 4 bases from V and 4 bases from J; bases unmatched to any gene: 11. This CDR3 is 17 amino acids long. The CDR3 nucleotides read TGCGCCAGCAGCGCCACATCTAGCGGGGGGGCGAGAGAGACCCAGTACTTC. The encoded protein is CASSATSSGGARETQYF.

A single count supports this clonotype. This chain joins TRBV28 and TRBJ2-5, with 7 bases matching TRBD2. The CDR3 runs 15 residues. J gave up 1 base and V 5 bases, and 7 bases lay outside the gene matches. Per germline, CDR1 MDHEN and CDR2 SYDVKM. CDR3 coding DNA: TGTGCCAGCAGTCCCAGCGGGGCCCCCCAAGAGACCCAGTACTTC. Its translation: CASSPSGAPQETQYF.

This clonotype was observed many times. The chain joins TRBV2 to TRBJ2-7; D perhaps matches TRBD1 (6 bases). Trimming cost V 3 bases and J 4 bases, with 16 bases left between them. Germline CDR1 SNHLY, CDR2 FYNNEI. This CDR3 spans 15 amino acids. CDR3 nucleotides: TGTGCCAGCAGTGATTTGGGGGCGAATCTTTACGAGCAGTACGTC. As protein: CASSDLGANLYEQYV.

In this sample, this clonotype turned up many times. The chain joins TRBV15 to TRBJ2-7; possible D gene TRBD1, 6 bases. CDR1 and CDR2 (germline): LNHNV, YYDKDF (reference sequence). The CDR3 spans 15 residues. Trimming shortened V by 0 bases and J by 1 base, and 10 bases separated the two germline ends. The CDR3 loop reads CATSRERGQSYEQYF. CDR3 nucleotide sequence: TGTGCCACCAGCAGAGAAAGAGGACAGTCCTACGAGCAGTACTTC.

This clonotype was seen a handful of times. CDR3 loop: CASSQDVQGISYEQYF. The CDR3 nucleotides read TGTGCCAGCAGCCAAGATGTGCAGGGGATCTCCTACGAGCAGTACTTC. The chain has TRBV14 and TRBJ2-7; D perhaps matches TRBD1 (6 bases). The CDR3 runs to 16 residues. The germline V and J ends were trimmed by 0 bases and 0 bases, with 12 bases remaining between them. CDR1 is SGHDN and CDR2 is FVKESK in the germline V gene.

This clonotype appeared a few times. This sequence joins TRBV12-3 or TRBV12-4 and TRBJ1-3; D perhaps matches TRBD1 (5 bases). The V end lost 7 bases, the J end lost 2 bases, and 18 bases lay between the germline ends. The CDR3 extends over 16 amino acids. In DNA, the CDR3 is TGTGCCAGCACCCCCCGTGGGGCAGTCGCTGGAAACACCATATATTTT. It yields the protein CASTPRGAVAGNTIYF.

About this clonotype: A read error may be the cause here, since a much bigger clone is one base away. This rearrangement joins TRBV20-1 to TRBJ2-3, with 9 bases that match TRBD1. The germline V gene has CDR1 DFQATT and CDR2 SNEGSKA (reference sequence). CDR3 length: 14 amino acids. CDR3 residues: CSARQQGARDKQYF. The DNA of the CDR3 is TGCAGTGCCCGACAACAGGGGGCGCGGGATAAGCAGTATTTT.

The CDR3 reads CASRVAVAGELFF. CDR3 bases: TGTGCCAGCAGGGTCGCGGTGGCCGGGGAGCTGTTTTTT. The rearrangement joins TRBV2 to TRBJ2-2; D call uncertain. Germline-derived CDR1 and CDR2 are SNHLY and FYNNEI. Trimming left V 6 bases short and J 6 bases short, with 11 bases between. The CDR3 extends over 13 amino acids.

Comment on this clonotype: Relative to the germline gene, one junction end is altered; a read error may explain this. For the CDR3, the DNA is TGTGCCAGCACCTTATTACTCGGGGGGGCTCACGAGCAGTACTTC. This gives the protein CASTLLLGGAHEQYF. The chain combines TRBV7-2 with TRBJ2-7; 8 nucleotides match TRBD2. Germline CDR1 reads SGHTA; CDR2 reads FQGNSA. The CDR3 loop spans 15 amino acids.

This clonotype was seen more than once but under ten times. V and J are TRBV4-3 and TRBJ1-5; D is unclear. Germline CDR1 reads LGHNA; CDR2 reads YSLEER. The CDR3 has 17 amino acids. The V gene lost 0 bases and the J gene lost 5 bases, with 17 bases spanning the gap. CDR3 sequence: CASSQDLLGSNYQPQHF. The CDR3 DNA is TGCGCCAGCAGCCAAGATCTTCTAGGCAGTAATTATCAGCCCCAGCATTTT.

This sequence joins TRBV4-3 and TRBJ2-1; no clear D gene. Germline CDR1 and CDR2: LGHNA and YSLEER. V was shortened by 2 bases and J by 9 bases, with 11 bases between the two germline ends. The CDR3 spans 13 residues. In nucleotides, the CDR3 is TGCGCCAGCAGCCAAAATTTGGCTGGTGAGCAGTTCTTC. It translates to CASSQNLAGEQFF.